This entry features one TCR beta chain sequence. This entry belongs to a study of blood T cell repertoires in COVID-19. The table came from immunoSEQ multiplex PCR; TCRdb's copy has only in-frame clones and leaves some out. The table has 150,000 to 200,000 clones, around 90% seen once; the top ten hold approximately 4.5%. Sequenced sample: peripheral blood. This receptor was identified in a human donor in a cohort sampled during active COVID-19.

This CDR3 reads CASSLRQGEGYTF. CDR3 sequence (DNA): TGTGCCAGCAGCTTACGGCAGGGGGAAGGCTACACCTTC. The rearrangement links TRBV7-2 to TRBJ1-2; the match to TRBD1 covers 7 bases. J gave up 8 bases and V 2 bases, and 5 bases lay outside the gene matches. The germline CDR1 and CDR2 sequences are SGHTA and FQGNSA. The CDR3 runs to 13 residues.